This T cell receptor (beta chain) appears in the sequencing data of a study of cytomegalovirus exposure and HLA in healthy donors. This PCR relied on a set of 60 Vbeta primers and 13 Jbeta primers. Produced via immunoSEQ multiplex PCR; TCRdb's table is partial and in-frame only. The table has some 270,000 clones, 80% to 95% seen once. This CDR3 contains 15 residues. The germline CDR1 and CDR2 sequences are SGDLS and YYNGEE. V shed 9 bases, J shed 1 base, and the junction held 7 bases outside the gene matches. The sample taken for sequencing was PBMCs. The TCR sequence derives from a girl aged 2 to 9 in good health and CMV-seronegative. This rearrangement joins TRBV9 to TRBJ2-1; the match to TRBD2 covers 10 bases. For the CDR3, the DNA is TGTGCCACCAGTAGCGGGGGGCTTTCCTACAATGAGCAGTTCTTC. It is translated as CATSSGGLSYNEQFF.